This T cell receptor (beta chain) emerged from a study of CD4 T cells in relation to SARS-CoV-2 and coronaviruses. The CDR3 length is 16 residues. Trimming stripped 0 bases from V and 5 bases from J, with 15 bases between. Germline CDR1 is SGHDT and CDR2 is YYEEEE. With respect to this clone: The antigen remains unidentified.

Unexposed donor CD4+ T cells date from about 2011-2018, before the COVID-19 pandemic. CD4+ T cells were isolated from the cells after about ten days of culture. Testing used SARS-CoV-2 S/N and four cold-coronavirus spikes on unexposed-donor CD4+ T cells, cells permitting. Fresh IL-2 medium replaced half the medium on days 3 and 7. Only in-frame clones appear in the TCRdb table, and some are missing; sequencing was by immunoSEQ multiplex PCR. This sample carries just under 20,000 clones, roughly four fifths of them seen once, and the ten largest clones take 20% to 25%. The sequence derives from a human donor in good health. Source material: CD4+ T cells from PBMCs, cultured in vitro. The J gene is TRBJ1-5, the V gene TRBV5-6; no definite D call. CDR3 DNA: TGTGCCAGCAGCTTGGAGAGAGCCGAGCCTTATCAGCCCCAGCATTTT. The encoded protein is CASSLERAEPYQPQHF.